Listed below are T cell receptor beta chains from one sample, sequenced in a study of response to subunit inactivated influenza vaccine. TCRdb processed the RT-PCR reads anew with MiXCR; each CDR3 protein has one entry. The table includes under 950,000 distinct CDR3 sequences, 21% detected once. Specimen: PBMCs from blood, collected about 5 days after vaccination. The receptors derive from a man aged 45-60 years who received an inactivated influenza vaccine. CDR3s include the opening cysteine and the closing phenylalanine or tryptophan. D genes are given only for firm matches. Only part of the rows carry a size: once, few, many, or a class if the clone is expanded.

clone size: once
V gene: TRBV12-5
D gene: -
J gene: TRBJ2-3
CDR3 protein: CASGPESADTQYF
CDR3 DNA: TGTGCTAGTGGTCCTGAATCGGCAGATACGCAGTATTTT

clone size: -
V gene: TRBV24-1
D gene: -
J gene: TRBJ2-1
CDR3 protein: CATSDFGRNEQFF
CDR3 DNA: TGTGCCACCAGTGATTTTGGACGGAATGAGCAGTTCTTC

clone size: few
V gene: TRBV12-3/TRBV12-4
D gene: -
J gene: TRBJ1-4
CDR3 protein: CASRAAANEKLFF
CDR3 DNA: TGTGCCAGCCGGGCTGCGGCTAATGAAAAACTGTTTTTT

clone size: many
V gene: TRBV10-3
D gene: -
J gene: TRBJ1-2
CDR3 protein: CAIANSNYGYTF
CDR3 DNA: TGTGCCATCGCTAACAGTAACTATGGCTACACCTTC

clone size: -
V gene: TRBV7-3
D gene: TRBD2
J gene: TRBJ2-1
CDR3 protein: CASSLGGASGEREQFF
CDR3 DNA: TGTGCCAGCAGCTTAGGGGGAGCTAGCGGGGAGCGTGAGCAGTTCTTC

clone size: few
V gene: TRBV6-1
D gene: TRBD1
J gene: TRBJ1-2
CDR3 protein: CASSDQTQGAYGYTF
CDR3 DNA: TGTGCCAGCAGCGACCAGACACAGGGGGCCTATGGCTACACCTTC

clone size: -
V gene: TRBV4-3
D gene: -
J gene: TRBJ2-3
CDR3 protein: CASSQDRSRPNF
CDR3 DNA: TGCGCCAGCAGCCAAGACAGGTCTCGACCCAATTTT

clone size: -
V gene: TRBV12-3/TRBV12-4
D gene: TRBD2
J gene: TRBJ2-7
CDR3 protein: CASTLSGRNEQYF
CDR3 DNA: TGTGCCAGCACCCTTAGCGGGAGAAACGAGCAGTACTTC

clone size: -
V gene: TRBV27
D gene: TRBD1
J gene: TRBJ2-3
CDR3 protein: CASSSTPRQGLTDTQYF
CDR3 DNA: TGTGCCAGCAGTTCCACTCCTCGACAGGGTCTAACAGATACGCAGTATTTT

clone size: few
V gene: TRBV15
D gene: -
J gene: TRBJ2-5
CDR3 protein: CATSRDQAGLETQYF
CDR3 DNA: TGTGCCACCAGCAGAGATCAAGCAGGGCTGGAGACCCAGTACTTC

clone size: few
V gene: TRBV27
D gene: TRBD1
J gene: TRBJ1-4
CDR3 protein: CASSPYQGAQEKLFF
CDR3 DNA: TGTGCCAGCAGCCCTTACCAGGGGGCGCAGGAAAAACTGTTTTTT

clone size: -
V gene: TRBV10-3
D gene: TRBD2
J gene: TRBJ2-6
CDR3 protein: CAISESGSGVASGANVLTF
CDR3 DNA: TGTGCCATCAGTGAGTCTGGCAGCGGGGTAGCCTCTGGGGCCAACGTCCTGACTTTC

clone size: few
V gene: TRBV20-1
D gene: -
J gene: TRBJ1-2
CDR3 protein: CSASGTLNYGYTF
CDR3 DNA: TGCAGTGCCTCCGGGACACTCAACTATGGCTACACCTTC

clone size: once
V gene: TRBV6-5
D gene: TRBD1
J gene: TRBJ1-1
CDR3 protein: CASSYNGAGGLNTEAFF
CDR3 DNA: TGTGCCAGCAGTTACAACGGGGCAGGGGGTTTAAACACTGAAGCTTTCTTT

clone size: -
V gene: TRBV20-1
D gene: -
J gene: TRBJ2-4
CDR3 protein: CSAKSPGVDKNIQYF
CDR3 DNA: TGCAGTGCTAAATCCCCGGGGGTAGACAAAAACATTCAGTACTTC

clone size: few
V gene: TRBV5-1
D gene: -
J gene: TRBJ1-1
CDR3 protein: CASSQGQLWEGGGNTEAFF
CDR3 DNA: TGCGCCAGCAGCCAAGGGCAACTGTGGGAGGGAGGAGGGAACACTGAAGCTTTCTTT

clone size: few
V gene: TRBV15
D gene: TRBD2
J gene: TRBJ2-1
CDR3 protein: CATSPSGRDYNEQFF
CDR3 DNA: TGTGCCACCAGCCCAAGCGGGAGGGATTACAATGAGCAGTTCTTC

clone size: -
V gene: TRBV20-1
D gene: -
J gene: TRBJ1-4
CDR3 protein: CSARRDEKLFF
CDR3 DNA: TGCAGTGCTAGACGGGATGAAAAACTGTTTTTT

clone size: few
V gene: TRBV12-3/TRBV12-4
D gene: -
J gene: TRBJ2-3
CDR3 protein: CASRDSVWDTQYF
CDR3 DNA: TGTGCCAGCAGGGACAGCGTATGGGATACGCAGTATTTT

clone size: few
V gene: TRBV7-6
D gene: TRBD1
J gene: TRBJ2-1
CDR3 protein: CASSSDRDNEQFF
CDR3 DNA: TGTGCCAGCAGTTCGGACAGGGACAATGAGCAGTTCTTC

clone size: few
V gene: TRBV20-1
D gene: -
J gene: TRBJ2-7
CDR3 protein: CSASPGPTYEQYF
CDR3 DNA: TGCAGTGCCAGCCCAGGGCCGACCTACGAGCAGTACTTC

clone size: -
V gene: TRBV2
D gene: -
J gene: TRBJ2-5
CDR3 protein: CASLLETQYF
CDR3 DNA: TGTGCCAGCTTATTAGAGACCCAGTACTTC

clone size: -
V gene: TRBV2
D gene: TRBD2
J gene: TRBJ2-7
CDR3 protein: CASRGLAGRSYEQYF
CDR3 DNA: TGTGCCAGCAGGGGATTAGCGGGAAGGTCCTACGAGCAGTACTTC

clone size: -
V gene: TRBV29-1
D gene: TRBD2
J gene: TRBJ2-1
CDR3 protein: CSVVAGSSYNEQFF
CDR3 DNA: TGCAGCGTTGTAGCGGGGAGCTCCTACAATGAGCAGTTCTTC

clone size: -
V gene: TRBV7-2
D gene: -
J gene: TRBJ2-7
CDR3 protein: CASSLNRGITYEQYF
CDR3 DNA: TGTGCCAGCAGCTTAAATCGCGGGATAACCTACGAGCAGTACTTC

clone size: few
V gene: TRBV6-5
D gene: -
J gene: TRBJ2-2
CDR3 protein: CASSSDQGTGELFF
CDR3 DNA: TGTGCCAGCAGTTCCGACCAGGGTACCGGGGAGCTGTTTTTT

clone size: few
V gene: TRBV6-5
D gene: -
J gene: TRBJ1-1
CDR3 protein: CASSYFPGMNTEAFF
CDR3 DNA: TGTGCCAGCAGTTACTTTCCGGGAATGAACACTGAAGCTTTCTTT

clone size: -
V gene: TRBV15
D gene: -
J gene: TRBJ2-7
CDR3 protein: CATSRDQDEQYF
CDR3 DNA: TGTGCCACCAGCAGAGATCAGGACGAGCAGTACTTC

clone size: once
V gene: TRBV9
D gene: TRBD1
J gene: TRBJ2-6
CDR3 protein: CASSVGTVNSGANVLTF
CDR3 DNA: TGTGCCAGCAGCGTGGGGACAGTAAACTCTGGGGCCAACGTCCTGACTTTC

clone size: -
V gene: TRBV7-2
D gene: -
J gene: TRBJ2-1
CDR3 protein: CASSLGFGGYNEQFF
CDR3 DNA: TGTGCCAGCAGCTTAGGCTTCGGCGGATACAATGAGCAGTTCTTC

clone size: many
V gene: TRBV7-2
D gene: TRBD1
J gene: TRBJ2-7
CDR3 protein: CASSSGTGYEQYF
CDR3 DNA: TGTGCCAGCAGCTCCGGGACAGGGTACGAGCAGTACTTC

clone size: few
V gene: TRBV20-1
D gene: -
J gene: TRBJ1-2
CDR3 protein: CSARDPYNYGYTF
CDR3 DNA: TGCAGTGCTAGAGATCCATATAACTATGGCTACACCTTC

clone size: many
V gene: TRBV11-2
D gene: TRBD2
J gene: TRBJ2-7
CDR3 protein: CASSHSSGGAYEQYF
CDR3 DNA: TGTGCCAGCAGCCACAGTAGCGGGGGGGCCTACGAGCAGTACTTC

clone size: -
V gene: TRBV20-1
D gene: -
J gene: TRBJ1-1
CDR3 protein: CSARDRLRNGVNTEAFF
CDR3 DNA: TGCAGTGCTAGAGATCGTCTGCGGAATGGAGTGAACACTGAAGCTTTCTTT

clone size: few
V gene: TRBV7-6
D gene: TRBD1
J gene: TRBJ1-1
CDR3 protein: CASSPYYGQGSPEAFF
CDR3 DNA: TGTGCCAGCAGTCCGTACTATGGACAGGGCAGCCCTGAAGCTTTCTTT

clone size: few
V gene: TRBV5-1
D gene: TRBD1
J gene: TRBJ2-7
CDR3 protein: CASSLAGTVREQYF
CDR3 DNA: TGCGCCAGCAGCTTGGCCGGGACAGTACGCGAGCAGTACTTC

clone size: few
V gene: TRBV25-1
D gene: TRBD1
J gene: TRBJ2-3
CDR3 protein: CASSITGTGNTDTQYF
CDR3 DNA: TGTGCCAGCAGTATAACCGGGACAGGGAACACAGATACGCAGTATTTT

clone size: many
V gene: TRBV20-1
D gene: TRBD2
J gene: TRBJ2-3
CDR3 protein: CSCSGSSDTQYF
CDR3 DNA: TGCAGTTGTAGCGGGTCGTCGGATACGCAGTATTTT

clone size: many
V gene: TRBV7-2
D gene: -
J gene: TRBJ1-5
CDR3 protein: CASSLGLSQPQHF
CDR3 DNA: TGTGCCAGCAGCTTAGGCCTTTCGCAGCCCCAGCATTTT

clone size: -
V gene: TRBV20-1
D gene: -
J gene: TRBJ2-3
CDR3 protein: CSAPTAVIDTQYF
CDR3 DNA: TGCAGTGCTCCCACCGCTGTTATAGATACGCAGTATTTT

clone size: -
V gene: TRBV6-1
D gene: TRBD2
J gene: TRBJ2-1
CDR3 protein: CASSEGGRLAGYNEQFF
CDR3 DNA: TGTGCCAGCAGTGAAGGGGGACGGCTAGCGGGGTACAATGAGCAGTTCTTC

clone size: many
V gene: TRBV4-2
D gene: -
J gene: TRBJ1-3
CDR3 protein: CASSQGAHSGNTIYF
CDR3 DNA: TGTGCCAGCAGCCAAGGAGCTCACTCTGGAAACACCATATATTTT

clone size: few
V gene: TRBV12-3/TRBV12-4
D gene: TRBD2
J gene: TRBJ2-3
CDR3 protein: CASSRGLASSSTDTQYF
CDR3 DNA: TGTGCCAGCAGCAGGGGACTAGCGTCCTCTAGCACAGATACGCAGTATTTT

clone size: once
V gene: TRBV5-8
D gene: -
J gene: TRBJ2-5
CDR3 protein: CASGQRGGQETQYF
CDR3 DNA: TGTGCCAGCGGACAAAGAGGGGGGCAAGAGACCCAGTACTTC

clone size: few
V gene: TRBV7-2
D gene: TRBD2
J gene: TRBJ2-5
CDR3 protein: CASSLRGGDQYF
CDR3 DNA: TGTGCCAGCAGCCTACGGGGGGGGGACCAGTACTTC

clone size: -
V gene: TRBV18
D gene: TRBD1
J gene: TRBJ2-1
CDR3 protein: CASSAGTGWVNEQFF
CDR3 DNA: TGTGCCAGCTCAGCCGGGACAGGGTGGGTCAATGAGCAGTTCTTC

clone size: few
V gene: TRBV10-2
D gene: TRBD1
J gene: TRBJ1-5
CDR3 protein: CASSDRAASGNQPQHF
CDR3 DNA: TGCGCCAGCAGCGACAGGGCCGCCTCTGGCAATCAGCCCCAGCATTTT

clone size: few
V gene: TRBV6-2/TRBV6-3
D gene: -
J gene: TRBJ2-7
CDR3 protein: CASSYGFWWRSPYEQYF
CDR3 DNA: TGTGCCAGCAGTTACGGTTTCTGGTGGAGGTCCCCCTACGAGCAGTACTTC

clone size: few
V gene: TRBV12-3/TRBV12-4
D gene: -
J gene: TRBJ1-3
CDR3 protein: CASSFRQAGNTIYF
CDR3 DNA: TGTGCCAGCAGTTTTCGACAGGCGGGAAACACCATATATTTT

clone size: many
V gene: TRBV9
D gene: -
J gene: TRBJ2-2
CDR3 protein: CASSVSGELFF
CDR3 DNA: TGTGCCAGCAGCGTTAGCGGGGAGCTGTTTTTT

clone size: -
V gene: TRBV20-1
D gene: TRBD2
J gene: TRBJ2-7
CDR3 protein: CSASPGGPPYEQYF
CDR3 DNA: TGCAGTGCTAGCCCGGGAGGGCCCCCCTACGAGCAGTACTTC

clone size: -
V gene: TRBV7-9
D gene: TRBD2
J gene: TRBJ2-3
CDR3 protein: CASSPGLGSDTQYF
CDR3 DNA: TGTGCCAGCAGCCCTGGACTAGGGTCGGATACGCAGTATTTT

clone size: few
V gene: TRBV14
D gene: -
J gene: TRBJ2-3
CDR3 protein: CASSQDWLADPRTDTQYF
CDR3 DNA: TGTGCCAGCAGCCAAGATTGGCTGGCGGACCCCCGCACAGATACGCAGTATTTT

clone size: few
V gene: TRBV7-9
D gene: -
J gene: TRBJ1-5
CDR3 protein: CASSSATGNQPQHF
CDR3 DNA: TGTGCCAGCAGCTCTGCTACCGGGAATCAGCCCCAGCATTTT

clone size: -
V gene: TRBV20-1
D gene: -
J gene: TRBJ2-7
CDR3 protein: CSAKSRTTETYEQYF
CDR3 DNA: TGCAGTGCCAAATCGAGGACTACAGAAACCTACGAGCAGTACTTC

clone size: -
V gene: TRBV15
D gene: -
J gene: TRBJ1-5
CDR3 protein: CATSSRGSNQPQHF
CDR3 DNA: TGTGCCACCAGCAGCCGGGGGAGCAATCAGCCCCAGCATTTT

clone size: few
V gene: TRBV4-3
D gene: -
J gene: TRBJ2-3
CDR3 protein: CASSQDTVRTSTDTQYF
CDR3 DNA: TGCGCCAGCAGCCAAGATACGGTTAGAACTAGCACAGATACGCAGTATTTT

clone size: -
V gene: TRBV20-1
D gene: -
J gene: TRBJ2-7
CDR3 protein: CSVPPGKPSYEQYF
CDR3 DNA: TGCAGTGTCCCCCCCGGGAAGCCCTCCTACGAGCAGTACTTC

clone size: -
V gene: TRBV27
D gene: TRBD2
J gene: TRBJ2-1
CDR3 protein: CASSLWASGNNEQFF
CDR3 DNA: TGTGCCAGCAGTTTATGGGCTAGCGGGAACAATGAGCAGTTCTTC